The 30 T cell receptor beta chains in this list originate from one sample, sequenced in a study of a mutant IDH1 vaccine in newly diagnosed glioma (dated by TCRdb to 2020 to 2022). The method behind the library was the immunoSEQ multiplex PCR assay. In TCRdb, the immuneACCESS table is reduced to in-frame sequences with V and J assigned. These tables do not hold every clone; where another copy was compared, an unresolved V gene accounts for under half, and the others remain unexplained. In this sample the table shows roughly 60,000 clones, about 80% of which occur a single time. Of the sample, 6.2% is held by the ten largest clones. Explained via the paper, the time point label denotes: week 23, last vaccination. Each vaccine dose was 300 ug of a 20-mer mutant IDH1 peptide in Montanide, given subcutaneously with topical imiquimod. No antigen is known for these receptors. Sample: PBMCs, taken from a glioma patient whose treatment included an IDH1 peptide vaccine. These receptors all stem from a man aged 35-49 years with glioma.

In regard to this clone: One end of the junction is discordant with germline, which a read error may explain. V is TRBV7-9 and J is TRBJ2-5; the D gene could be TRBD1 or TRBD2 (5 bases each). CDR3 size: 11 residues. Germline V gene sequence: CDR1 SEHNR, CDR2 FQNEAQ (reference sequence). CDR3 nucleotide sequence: TGTGCCAGCAGCACCCAAACCGGGACCAACTTC. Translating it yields CASSTQTGTNF.

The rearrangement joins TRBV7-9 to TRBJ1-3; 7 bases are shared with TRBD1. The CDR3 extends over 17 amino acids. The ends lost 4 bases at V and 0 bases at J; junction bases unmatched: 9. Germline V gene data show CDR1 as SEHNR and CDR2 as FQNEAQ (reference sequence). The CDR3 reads CASSSDRDRSSGNTIYF. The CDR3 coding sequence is TGTGCCAGCAGCTCCGACAGGGACCGAAGCTCTGGAAACACCATATATTTT.

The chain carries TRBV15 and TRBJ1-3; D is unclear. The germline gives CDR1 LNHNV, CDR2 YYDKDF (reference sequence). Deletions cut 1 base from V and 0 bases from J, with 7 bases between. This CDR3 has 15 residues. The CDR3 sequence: CATSRAYLSGNTIYF. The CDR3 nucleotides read TGTGCCACCAGCAGAGCTTATCTCTCTGGAAACACCATATATTTT.

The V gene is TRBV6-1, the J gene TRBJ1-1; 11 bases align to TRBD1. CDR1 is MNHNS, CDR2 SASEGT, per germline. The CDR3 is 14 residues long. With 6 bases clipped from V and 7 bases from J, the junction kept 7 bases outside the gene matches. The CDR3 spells CASRNGQGAGEAFF. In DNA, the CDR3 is TGTGCCAGCAGGAATGGACAGGGGGCTGGTGAAGCTTTCTTT.

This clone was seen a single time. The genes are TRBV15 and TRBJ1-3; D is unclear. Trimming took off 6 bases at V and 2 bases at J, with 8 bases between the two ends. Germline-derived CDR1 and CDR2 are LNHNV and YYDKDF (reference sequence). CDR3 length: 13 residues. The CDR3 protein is CATRPPAGNTIYF. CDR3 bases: TGTGCCACCAGACCCCCGGCTGGAAACACCATATATTTT.

CDR3 sequence reads: CASSFGLTGRRYEQYF. The CDR3 coding sequence is TGTGCCAGTAGCTTTGGGTTGACAGGGAGGCGGTACGAGCAGTACTTC. The J gene is TRBJ2-7, the V gene TRBV19, with a tentative D call TRBD1 (7 bases). Trimming left V 6 bases short and J 4 bases short, with 22 bases between. CDR3 size: 16 residues. Germline CDR1 is LNHDA and CDR2 is SQIVND (reference sequence).

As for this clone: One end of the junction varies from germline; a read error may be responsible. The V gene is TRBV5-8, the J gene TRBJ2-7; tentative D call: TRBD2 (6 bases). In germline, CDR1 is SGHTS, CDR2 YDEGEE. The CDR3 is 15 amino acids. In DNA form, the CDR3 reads TGTGCCAGCAGGTTGGAGGGGTGGGGGTTCGACGAGCAGTACTTC. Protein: CASRLEGWGFDEQYF.

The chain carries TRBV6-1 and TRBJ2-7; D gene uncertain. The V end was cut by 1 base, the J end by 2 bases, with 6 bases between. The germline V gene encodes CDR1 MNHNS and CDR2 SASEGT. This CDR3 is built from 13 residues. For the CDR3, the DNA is TGTGCCAGCAGTGAAGAATGGGCCTACGAGCAGTACTTC. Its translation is CASSEEWAYEQYF.

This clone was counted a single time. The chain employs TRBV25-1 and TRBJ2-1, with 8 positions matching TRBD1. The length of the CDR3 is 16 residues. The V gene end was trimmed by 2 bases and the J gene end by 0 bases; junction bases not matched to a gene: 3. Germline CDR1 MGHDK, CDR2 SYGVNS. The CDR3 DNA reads TGTGCCAGCAGTGAACATGGGACAGGCTCCTACAATGAGCAGTTCTTC. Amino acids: CASSEHGTGSYNEQFF.

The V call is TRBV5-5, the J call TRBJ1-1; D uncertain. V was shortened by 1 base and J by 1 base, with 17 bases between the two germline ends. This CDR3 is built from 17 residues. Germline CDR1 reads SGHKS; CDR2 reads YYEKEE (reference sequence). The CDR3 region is CASSLWLARAGNTEAFF. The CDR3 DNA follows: TGTGCCAGCAGCTTGTGGCTCGCTCGGGCGGGGAACACTGAAGCTTTCTTT.

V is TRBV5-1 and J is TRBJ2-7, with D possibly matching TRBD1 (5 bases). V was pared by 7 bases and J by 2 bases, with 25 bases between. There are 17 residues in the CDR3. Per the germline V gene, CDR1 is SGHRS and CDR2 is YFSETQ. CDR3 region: CASDPPTRDRGPYEQYF. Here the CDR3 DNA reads TGCGCCAGCGATCCCCCAACACGAGACAGAGGCCCCTACGAGCAGTACTTC.

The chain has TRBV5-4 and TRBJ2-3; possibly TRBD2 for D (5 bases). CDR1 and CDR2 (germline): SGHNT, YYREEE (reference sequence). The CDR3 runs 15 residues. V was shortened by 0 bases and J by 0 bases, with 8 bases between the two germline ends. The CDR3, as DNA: TGTGCCAGCAGCTTGGATCCGGGAAGCACAGATACGCAGTATTTT. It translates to CASSLDPGSTDTQYF. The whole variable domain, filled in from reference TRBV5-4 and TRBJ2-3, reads ETGVTQSPTHLIKTRGQQVTLRCSSQSGHNTVSWYQQALGQGPQFIFQYYREEENGRGNFPPRFSGLQFPNYSSELNVNALELDDSALYLCASSLDPGSTDTQYFGPGTRLTVL.

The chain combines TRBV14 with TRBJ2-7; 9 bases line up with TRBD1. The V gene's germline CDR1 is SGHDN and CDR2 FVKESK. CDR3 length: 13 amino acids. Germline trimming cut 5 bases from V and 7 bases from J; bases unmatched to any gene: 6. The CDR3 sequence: CASSNTGGGEQYF. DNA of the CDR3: TGTGCCAGCAGCAACACAGGGGGCGGGGAGCAGTACTTC.

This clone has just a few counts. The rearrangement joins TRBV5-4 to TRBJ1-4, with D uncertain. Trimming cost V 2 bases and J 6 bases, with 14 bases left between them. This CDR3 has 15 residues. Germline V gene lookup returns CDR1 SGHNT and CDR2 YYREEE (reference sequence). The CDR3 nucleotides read TGTGCCAGCAGCTTTAACCGGGCCCTGGATGAAAAACTGTTTTTT. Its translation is CASSFNRALDEKLFF.

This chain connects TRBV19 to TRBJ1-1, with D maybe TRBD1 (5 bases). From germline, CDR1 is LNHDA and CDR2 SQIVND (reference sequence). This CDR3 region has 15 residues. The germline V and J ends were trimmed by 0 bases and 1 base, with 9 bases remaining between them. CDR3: CASSIDPGQNTEAFF. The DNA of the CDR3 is TGTGCCAGTAGTATAGATCCGGGGCAGAACACTGAAGCTTTCTTT.

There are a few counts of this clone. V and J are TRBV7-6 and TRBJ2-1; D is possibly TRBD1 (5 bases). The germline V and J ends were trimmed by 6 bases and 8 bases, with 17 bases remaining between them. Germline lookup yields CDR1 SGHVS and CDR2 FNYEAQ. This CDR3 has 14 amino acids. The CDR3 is CASRPAHRSDEQFF. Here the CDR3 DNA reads TGTGCCAGCAGACCTGCCCACAGGTCCGATGAGCAGTTCTTC.

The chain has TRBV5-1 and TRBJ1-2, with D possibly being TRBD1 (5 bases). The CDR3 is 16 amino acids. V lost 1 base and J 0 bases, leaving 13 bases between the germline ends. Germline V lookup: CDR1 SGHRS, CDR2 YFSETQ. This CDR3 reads CASSLPGPLANYGYTF. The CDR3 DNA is TGCGCCAGCAGCTTGCCGGGACCCCTCGCTAACTATGGCTACACCTTC.

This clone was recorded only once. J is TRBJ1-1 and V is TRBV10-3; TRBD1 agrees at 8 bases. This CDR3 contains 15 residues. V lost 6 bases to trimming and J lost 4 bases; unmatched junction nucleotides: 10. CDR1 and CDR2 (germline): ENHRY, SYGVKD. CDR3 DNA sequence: TGTGCCATCAGGGGGAACGAAGGACAGGGCACTGAAGCTTTCTTT. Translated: CAIRGNEGQGTEAFF.

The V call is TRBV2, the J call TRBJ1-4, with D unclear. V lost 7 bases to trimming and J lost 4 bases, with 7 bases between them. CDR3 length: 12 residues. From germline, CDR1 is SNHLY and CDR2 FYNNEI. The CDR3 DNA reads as TGTGCCAGCAAGGGAGATAATGAAAAACTGTTTTTT. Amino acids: CASKGDNEKLFF. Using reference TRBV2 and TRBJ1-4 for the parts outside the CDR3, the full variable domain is EPEVTQTPSHQVTQMGQEVILRCVPISNHLYFYWYRQILGQKVEFLVSFYNNEISEKSEIFDDQFSVERPDGSNFTLKIRSTKLEDSAMYFCASKGDNEKLFFGSGTQLSVL.

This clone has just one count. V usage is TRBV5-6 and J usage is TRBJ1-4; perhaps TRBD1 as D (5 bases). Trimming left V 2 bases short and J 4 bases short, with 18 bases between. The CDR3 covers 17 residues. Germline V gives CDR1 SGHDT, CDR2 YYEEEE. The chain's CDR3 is CASSFTPGTGFNEKLFF. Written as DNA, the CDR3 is TGTGCCAGCAGCTTTACTCCGGGGACTGGGTTTAATGAAAAACTGTTTTTT. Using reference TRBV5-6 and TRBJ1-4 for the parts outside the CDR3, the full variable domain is DAGVTQSPTHLIKTRGQQVTLRCSPKSGHDTVSWYQQALGQGPQFIFQYYEEEERQRGNFPDRFSGHQFPNYSSELNVNALLLGDSALYLCASSFTPGTGFNEKLFFGSGTQLSVL.

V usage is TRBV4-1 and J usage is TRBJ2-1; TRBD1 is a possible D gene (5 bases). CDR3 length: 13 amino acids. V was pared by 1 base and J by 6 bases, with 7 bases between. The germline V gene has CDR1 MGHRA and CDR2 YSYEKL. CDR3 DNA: TGCGCCAGCAGCCAAGTTAGGGGCAATGAGCAGTTCTTC. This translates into CASSQVRGNEQFF.

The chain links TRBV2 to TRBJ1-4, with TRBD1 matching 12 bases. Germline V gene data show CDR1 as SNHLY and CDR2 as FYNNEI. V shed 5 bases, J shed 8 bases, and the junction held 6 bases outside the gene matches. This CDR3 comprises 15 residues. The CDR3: CASSHRDRGPEKLFF. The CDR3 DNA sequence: TGTGCCAGCAGTCACCGGGACAGGGGGCCCGAAAAACTGTTTTTT.

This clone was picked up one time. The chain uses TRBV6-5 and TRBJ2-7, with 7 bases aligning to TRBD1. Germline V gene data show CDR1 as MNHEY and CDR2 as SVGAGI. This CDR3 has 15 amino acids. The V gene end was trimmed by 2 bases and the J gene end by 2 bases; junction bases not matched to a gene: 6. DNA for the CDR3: TGTGCCAGCAGTTACGTCTGGACAGGAACCTACGAGCAGTACTTC. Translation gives CASSYVWTGTYEQYF.

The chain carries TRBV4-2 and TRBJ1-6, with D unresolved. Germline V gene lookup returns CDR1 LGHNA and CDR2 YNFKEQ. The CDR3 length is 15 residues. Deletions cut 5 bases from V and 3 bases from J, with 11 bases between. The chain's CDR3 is CASSLAAVYNSPLHF. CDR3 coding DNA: TGTGCCAGCAGCTTGGCCGCGGTCTATAATTCACCCCTCCACTTT.

CDR3 DNA: TGCGCCAGCAGCTTGGGAGGGGCCAGAACGAACACCGGGGAGCTGTTTTTT. Protein: CASSLGGARTNTGELFF. The chain joins TRBV5-1 to TRBJ2-2, with D perhaps being TRBD1 or TRBD2 (5 bases each). CDR1 is SGHRS, CDR2 YFSETQ, per germline. The CDR3 loop spans 17 amino acids. Trimming removed 0 bases at V and 0 bases at J, with 12 bases between.

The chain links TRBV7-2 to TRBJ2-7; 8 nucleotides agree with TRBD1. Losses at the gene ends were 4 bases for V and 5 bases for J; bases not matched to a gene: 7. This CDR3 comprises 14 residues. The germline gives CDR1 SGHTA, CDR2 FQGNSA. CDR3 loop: CASSSGDRFDEQYF. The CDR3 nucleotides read TGTGCCAGCAGCTCAGGGGACAGGTTTGACGAGCAGTACTTC.

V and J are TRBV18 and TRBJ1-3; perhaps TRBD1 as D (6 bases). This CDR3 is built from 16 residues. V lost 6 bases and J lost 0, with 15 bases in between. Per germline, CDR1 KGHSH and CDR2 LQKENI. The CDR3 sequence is CASSLHKDSSGNTIYF. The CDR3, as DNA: TGTGCCAGCTCCCTCCACAAGGACAGCTCTGGAAACACCATATATTTT.

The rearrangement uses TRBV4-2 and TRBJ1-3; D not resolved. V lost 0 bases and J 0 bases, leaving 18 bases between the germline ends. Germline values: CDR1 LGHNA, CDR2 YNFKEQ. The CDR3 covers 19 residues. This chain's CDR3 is CASSQERQRYASSGNTIYF. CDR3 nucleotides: TGTGCCAGCAGCCAAGAACGCCAGCGCTACGCTAGCTCTGGAAACACCATATATTTT.

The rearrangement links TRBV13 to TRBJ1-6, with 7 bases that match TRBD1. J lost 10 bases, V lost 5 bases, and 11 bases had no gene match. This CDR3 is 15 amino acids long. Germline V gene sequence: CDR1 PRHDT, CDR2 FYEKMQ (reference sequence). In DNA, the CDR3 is TGTGCCAGCAGCCCACAGGGGAGGCCTAACTCACCCCTCCACTTT. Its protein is CASSPQGRPNSPLHF.

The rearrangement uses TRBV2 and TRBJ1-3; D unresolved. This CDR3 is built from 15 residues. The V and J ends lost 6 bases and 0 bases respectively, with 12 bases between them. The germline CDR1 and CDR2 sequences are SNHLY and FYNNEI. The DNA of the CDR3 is TGTGCCAGCAGCCCCGCTCCTGCCTCTGGAAACACCATATATTTT. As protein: CASSPAPASGNTIYF.